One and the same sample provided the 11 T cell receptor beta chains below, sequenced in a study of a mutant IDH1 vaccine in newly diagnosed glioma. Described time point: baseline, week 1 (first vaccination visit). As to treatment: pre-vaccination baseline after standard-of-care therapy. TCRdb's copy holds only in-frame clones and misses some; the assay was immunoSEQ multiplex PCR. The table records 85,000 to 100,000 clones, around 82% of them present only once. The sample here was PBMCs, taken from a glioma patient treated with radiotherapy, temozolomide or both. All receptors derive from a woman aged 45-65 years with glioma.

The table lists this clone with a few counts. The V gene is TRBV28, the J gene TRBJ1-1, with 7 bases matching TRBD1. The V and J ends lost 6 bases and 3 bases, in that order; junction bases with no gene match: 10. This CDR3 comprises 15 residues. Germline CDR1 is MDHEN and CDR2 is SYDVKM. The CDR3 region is CASRHTGVLDTEAFF. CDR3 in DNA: TGTGCCAGCAGACATACAGGGGTCTTGGACACTGAAGCTTTCTTT.

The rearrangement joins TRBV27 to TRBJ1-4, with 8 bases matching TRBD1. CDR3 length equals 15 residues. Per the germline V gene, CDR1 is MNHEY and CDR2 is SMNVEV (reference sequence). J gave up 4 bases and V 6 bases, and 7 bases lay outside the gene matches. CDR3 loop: CASRPQGAGNEKLFF. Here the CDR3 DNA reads TGTGCCAGCAGACCTCAGGGGGCCGGTAATGAAAAACTGTTTTTT.

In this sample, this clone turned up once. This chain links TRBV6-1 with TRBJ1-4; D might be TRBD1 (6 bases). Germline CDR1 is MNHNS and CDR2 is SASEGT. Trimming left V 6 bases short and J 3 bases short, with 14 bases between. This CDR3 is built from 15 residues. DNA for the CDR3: TGTGCCAGCAGACCCATCAGGGGTTCTAATGAAAAACTGTTTTTT. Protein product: CASRPIRGSNEKLFF.

CDR3 in amino acids: CASSTGGTGVTEAFF. For the CDR3, the DNA is TGTGCCAGCAGCACAGGGGGGACAGGGGTCACTGAAGCTTTCTTT. This chain connects TRBV28 to TRBJ1-1; 10 bases fit TRBD1. CDR1 is MDHEN, CDR2 SYDVKM, per germline. The CDR3 consists of 15 residues. Trimming removed 6 bases from V and 4 bases from J; junction bases left unmatched: 8.

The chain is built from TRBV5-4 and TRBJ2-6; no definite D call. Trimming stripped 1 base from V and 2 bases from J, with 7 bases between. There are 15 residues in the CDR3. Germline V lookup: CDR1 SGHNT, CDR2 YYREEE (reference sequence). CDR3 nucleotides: TGTGCCAGCAGCTTGATTGGGGCTGGGGCCAACGTCCTGACTTTC. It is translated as CASSLIGAGANVLTF.

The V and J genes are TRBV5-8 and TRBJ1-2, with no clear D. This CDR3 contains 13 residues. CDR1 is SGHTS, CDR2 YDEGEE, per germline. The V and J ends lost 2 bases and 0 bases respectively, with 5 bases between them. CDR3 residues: CASSLVANYGYTF. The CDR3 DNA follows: TGTGCCAGCAGCTTAGTTGCTAACTATGGCTACACCTTC.

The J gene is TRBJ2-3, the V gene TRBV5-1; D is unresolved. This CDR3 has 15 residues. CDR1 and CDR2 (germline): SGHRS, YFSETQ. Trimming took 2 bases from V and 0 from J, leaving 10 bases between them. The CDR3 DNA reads TGCGCCAGCAGCTTATGGGGATCAAGCACAGATACGCAGTATTTT. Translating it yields CASSLWGSSTDTQYF.

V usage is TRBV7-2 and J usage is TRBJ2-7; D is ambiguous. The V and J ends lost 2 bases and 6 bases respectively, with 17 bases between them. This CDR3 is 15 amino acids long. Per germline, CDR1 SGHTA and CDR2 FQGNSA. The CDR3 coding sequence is TGTGCCAGCAGCTTAACGGGCAGGTCTATTAGCGAGCAGTACTTC. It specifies CASSLTGRSISEQYF.

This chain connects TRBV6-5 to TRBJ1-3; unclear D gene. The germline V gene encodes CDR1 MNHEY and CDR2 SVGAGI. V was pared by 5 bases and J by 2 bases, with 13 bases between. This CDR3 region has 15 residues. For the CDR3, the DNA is TGTGCCAGCAGTCAAGGAAAGGGCACTGGAAACACCATATATTTT. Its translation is CASSQGKGTGNTIYF.

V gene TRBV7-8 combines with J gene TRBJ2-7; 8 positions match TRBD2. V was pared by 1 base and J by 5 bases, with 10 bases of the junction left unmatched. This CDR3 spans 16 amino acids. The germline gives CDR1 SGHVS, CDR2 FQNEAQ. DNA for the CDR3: TGTGCCAGCAGCTTAGAAGCTCTGGCGGGGGGCGACGAGCAGTACTTC. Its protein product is CASSLEALAGGDEQYF.

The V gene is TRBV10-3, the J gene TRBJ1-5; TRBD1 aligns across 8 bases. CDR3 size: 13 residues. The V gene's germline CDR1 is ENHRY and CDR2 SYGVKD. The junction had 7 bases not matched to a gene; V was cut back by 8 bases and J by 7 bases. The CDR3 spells CAIRGQGGQPQHF. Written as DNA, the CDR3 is TGTGCCATCCGCGGACAGGGCGGGCAGCCCCAGCATTTT.